This entry lists 10 T cell receptor beta chains sequenced from one sample in a study of monozygotic twins with inflammatory bowel disease. Reprocessing the 5' RACE reads, TCRdb reports a single entry for every CDR3 protein and omits DNA. Here the sample table reports 350,000 to 400,000 distinct CDR3 sequences. What was sequenced was blood. These receptors were taken from a human donor with ulcerative colitis or Crohn's disease, or a healthy co-twin of an affected twin (not recorded which).

The rearrangement links TRBV7-3 to TRBJ1-1. The CDR3 is 13 residues long. Germline V CDR1 and CDR2: SGHTA, FQGTGA. CDR3 residues: CASSLTGVSEAFF. Combining the CDR3 with reference TRBV7-3 and TRBJ1-1 gives the whole variable domain GAGVSQTPSNKVTEKGKYVELRCDPISGHTALYWYRQSLGQGPEFLIYFQGTGAADDSGLPNDRFFAVRPEGSVSTLKIQRTERGDSAVYLCASSLTGVSEAFFGQGTRLTVV.

The gene calls are TRBV4-3 and TRBJ2-3; the TCRdb D gene call, TRBD2, has no DNA to confirm it. The CDR3 is 15 amino acids. Germline CDR1 reads LGHNA; CDR2 reads YSLEER. CDR3 sequence reads: CASSYTSGGADTQYF.

The gene calls are TRBV7-2 and TRBJ1-4. This CDR3 contains 13 residues. Germline CDR1 SGHTA, CDR2 FQGNSA. The CDR3 protein is CASSATTNEKLFF. Full variable domain (rest looked up from reference TRBV7-2 and TRBJ1-4): GAGVSQSPSNKVTEKGKDVELRCDPISGHTALYWYRQSLGQGLEFLIYFQGNSAPDKSGLPSDRFSAERTGGSVSTLTIQRTQQEDSAVYLCASSATTNEKLFFGSGTQLSVL.

The rearrangement joins TRBV12-3 or TRBV12-4 to TRBJ2-5. The CDR3 spans 14 residues. This chain's CDR3 is CASSYGRDHETQYF.

The genes are TRBV3-1 and TRBJ2-7; TCRdb indicates TRBD1, and absent DNA this call remains unverified. Germline V gives CDR1 LGHDT, CDR2 YNNKEL (reference sequence). The CDR3 is made up of 17 amino acids. The CDR3 loop is CASSQAGATKFYYEQYF.

The chain is built from TRBV5-1 and TRBJ2-3. CDR1 SGHRS and CDR2 YFSETQ come from the germline V gene. This CDR3 is built from 12 residues. This chain's CDR3 is CASSSIGDTQYF.

The gene calls are TRBV7-8 and TRBJ1-3. Germline lookup yields CDR1 SGHVS and CDR2 FQNEAQ. CDR3 size: 13 residues. The CDR3 sequence: CASSLVNRNTIYF.

The rearrangement links TRBV12-5 to TRBJ2-3; TCRdb returns TRBD1, unconfirmable since there is no DNA. The CDR3 runs 16 residues. Germline V gives CDR1 LGHNT, CDR2 FRNRAP. CDR3 amino acids: CASGLLHGTPTDTQYF.

V and J are TRBV24-1 and TRBJ2-7; TCRdb reports TRBD1, a call that lacks DNA to check it against. This CDR3 is built from 14 residues. The germline V gene has CDR1 KGHDR and CDR2 SFDVKD. CDR3 residues: CATSDPRDSYEQYF.

The chain couples TRBV13 to TRBJ1-5; there is no DNA to check the TCRdb D call of TRBD1. Germline V gives CDR1 PRHDT, CDR2 FYEKMQ (reference sequence). This CDR3 contains 15 residues. CDR3 amino acids: CASSLGRGDGQPQHF.